The 6 T cell receptor beta chains presented below share a single source sample, sequenced in a study of cytomegalovirus exposure and HLA in healthy donors. The PCR made use of 60 Vbeta and 13 Jbeta primers. Only in-frame clones appear in the TCRdb table, and some are missing; sequencing was by immunoSEQ multiplex PCR. The repertoire holds more than 150,000 clones, with 77% as singletons. The sequenced sample was PBMCs. These receptors all stem from a man aged 18 to 35 in good health and CMV-seronegative.

In this sample, this clone turned up a few times. The rearrangement uses TRBV7-3 and TRBJ1-1, with TRBD1 matching 7 bases. Germline V lookup: CDR1 SGHTA, CDR2 FQGTGA. The CDR3 is 13 amino acids. Trimming at V came to 5 bases and at J to 9 bases, leaving 9 bases not matched to a gene. The CDR3 sequence: CASSEYRQGQAFF. The CDR3 nucleotides read TGTGCCAGCAGCGAATACCGACAGGGACAAGCTTTCTTT.

Details on this clone: The junction departs from the called germline gene at one end, perhaps through a read error. The chain employs TRBV19 and TRBJ2-3; a possible D gene is TRBD1 (7 bases). CDR1 is LNHDA and CDR2 is SQIVND in the germline V gene (reference sequence). This CDR3 has 15 amino acids. CDR3: CAGSIEGTAGDTQYF. Here the CDR3 DNA reads TGTGCCGGTAGTATAGAAGGGACAGCGGGAGATACGCAGTATTTT.

The chain carries TRBV11-3 and TRBJ2-7, with 7 bases fitting TRBD1. CDR1 and CDR2 from the germline V gene are SGHNT and YENEEA. CDR3 length equals 12 residues. V dropped 8 bases and J dropped 7; count of bases not matched to a gene: 8. The CDR3: CASREGANEQYF. In nucleotides, the CDR3 is TGTGCCAGCCGAGAGGGGGCGAATGAGCAGTACTTC.

V is TRBV25-1 and J is TRBJ2-6; D gene uncertain. This CDR3 contains 14 residues. Germline V gives CDR1 MGHDK, CDR2 SYGVNS. V was cut by 4 bases and J by 1 base, with 5 bases left in between. CDR3 DNA: TGTGCCAGCAGTGCTCAGTCTGGGGCCAACGTCCTGACTTTC. Translating gives CASSAQSGANVLTF.

This clone turned up a few times. Here the CDR3 reads CASSANRAPMETQYF. CDR3 nucleotide sequence: TGTGCCAGCAGTGCGAACAGGGCTCCTATGGAGACCCAGTACTTC. The J gene is TRBJ2-5, the V gene TRBV6-1; D may be TRBD1 (6 bases). The CDR3 runs 15 residues. Germline values: CDR1 MNHNS, CDR2 SASEGT. Trimming cost V 4 bases and J 5 bases, with 17 bases left between them.

This chain links TRBV19 with TRBJ2-5; tentatively, D is TRBD1 (6 bases). Deletions cut 3 bases from V and 2 bases from J, with 13 bases between. CDR1 and CDR2 from the germline V gene are LNHDA and SQIVND (reference sequence). The CDR3 has 15 amino acids. DNA for the CDR3: TGTGCCAGTAGTATCGGCAGGGGAAGGCAAGAGACCCAGTACTTC. Amino acid sequence: CASSIGRGRQETQYF.